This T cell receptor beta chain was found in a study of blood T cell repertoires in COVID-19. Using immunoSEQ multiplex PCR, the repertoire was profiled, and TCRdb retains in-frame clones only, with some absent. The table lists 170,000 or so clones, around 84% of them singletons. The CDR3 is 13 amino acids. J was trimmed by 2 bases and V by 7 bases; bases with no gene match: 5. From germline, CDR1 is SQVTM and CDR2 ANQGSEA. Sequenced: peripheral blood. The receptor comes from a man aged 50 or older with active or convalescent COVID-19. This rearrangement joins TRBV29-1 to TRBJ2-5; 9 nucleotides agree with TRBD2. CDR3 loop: CSAMLAGQETQYF. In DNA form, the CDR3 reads TGCAGCGCTATGCTAGCGGGGCAAGAGACCCAGTACTTC.